These T cell receptor beta chains were read from a single sample in a study of T cells in Graves' hyperthyroidism and ophthalmopathy. TCRdb redid the calling of the multiplex PCR reads with MiXCR, one entry per CDR3 protein. The sample shows about 380,000 distinct CDR3 sequences, roughly 15% of them seen only once. Sequenced input: blood. The receptors here all came from a woman aged 25 to 39 with Graves' ophthalmopathy. CDR3s include the opening cysteine and the closing phenylalanine or tryptophan. The D gene is left open where the match is weak. Size is stated for part of the rows, as once, few or many counts, or as a class when the clone is expanded.

>.|TRBJ2-3|TRBV7-3|many
CASSYRGGTDTQYF
TGTGCCAGCAGCTACCGGGGCGGCACAGATACGCAGTATTTT
>TRBD1|TRBJ1-5|TRBV28|.
CASSPFGQGRQPQHF
TGTGCCAGCAGCCCCTTTGGACAGGGAAGACAGCCCCAGCATTTT
>.|TRBJ2-7|TRBV5-1|many
CASSLERRRDEQYF
TGCGCCAGCAGCTTGGAACGGCGCAGGGACGAGCAGTACTTC
>.|TRBJ1-2|TRBV27|few
CASAVKGANYGYTF
TGTGCCAGCGCCGTCAAGGGAGCTAACTATGGCTACACCTTC
>.|TRBJ2-6|TRBV12-3/TRBV12-4|many
CASRQGSSGANVLTF
TGTGCCAGCAGACAAGGTAGCTCTGGGGCCAACGTCCTGACTTTC
>TRBD1|TRBJ1-2|TRBV5-6|many
CASSTGGIENYGYTF
TGTGCCAGCAGTACAGGGGGCATTGAGAACTATGGCTACACCTTC
>TRBD1|TRBJ1-1|TRBV19|many
CASSIPPGQGTEAFF
TGTGCCAGTAGTATACCTCCGGGACAGGGTACCGAAGCTTTCTTT
>.|TRBJ2-1|TRBV4-1|.
CASSQVADYNEQFF
TGCGCCAGCAGCCAAGTGGCAGACTACAATGAGCAGTTCTTC
>TRBD1|TRBJ1-2|TRBV2|.
CASSPGTGSVGYTF
TGTGCCAGCAGTCCCGGGACAGGGTCAGTTGGCTACACCTTC
>.|TRBJ2-2|TRBV10-1|many
CASSETTSSGELFF
TGCGCCAGCAGTGAGACCACATCGTCCGGGGAGCTGTTTTTT
>.|TRBJ1-2|TRBV11-1|many
CASSLGDGDYGYTF
TGTGCCAGCAGCTTAGGTGACGGAGACTATGGCTACACCTTC
>TRBD1|TRBJ1-5|TRBV6-6|.
CASRSIRDSRNQPQHF
TGTGCCAGCAGGTCAATCCGGGACAGTCGCAATCAGCCCCAGCATTTT
>.|TRBJ2-5|TRBV24-1|few
CATSDLKGTYQETQYF
TGTGCCACCAGTGATTTGAAGGGAACATACCAAGAGACCCAGTACTTC